These T cell receptor beta chains were read from a single sample in a study of cytomegalovirus exposure and HLA in healthy donors. Repertoires were generated with immunoSEQ multiplex PCR, while TCRdb's copy carries only in-frame clones and drops some. The table shows about 74,000 clones, with 90% to 95% occurring only once. Sequencing was done on a sample of PBMCs. The receptor set was obtained from a woman between 18 and 29 years old in good health and CMV-seropositive. CDR3s include the opening cysteine and the closing phenylalanine or tryptophan. Each record gives: CDR3 DNA, CDR3 protein, V gene, clone size, J gene, D gene. A D gene is named only where the DNA matches it firmly. Rows may omit the clone size; those that give it use once, few, many or a size class.

CDR3 DNA: TGTGCCAGCAGCCCGCTTTGGGCTGAAACCTACGAGCAGTACTTC
CDR3 protein: CASSPLWAETYEQYF
V gene: TRBV5-8
clone size: NA
J gene: TRBJ2-7
D gene: NA

CDR3 DNA: TGTGCCAGCAGTTCCGACCGACGGGGGTCCTACAATGAGCAGTTCTTC
CDR3 protein: CASSSDRRGSYNEQFF
V gene: TRBV6-6
clone size: NA
J gene: TRBJ2-1
D gene: NA

CDR3 DNA: TGTGCCAGCAGCCAAGAGACTGGGGCCCCAGATACGCAGTATTTT
CDR3 protein: CASSQETGAPDTQYF
V gene: TRBV14
clone size: NA
J gene: TRBJ2-3
D gene: NA

CDR3 DNA: TGTGCCAGCAGTTTACACAGGGTTACCTTATACGAGCAGTACTTC
CDR3 protein: CASSLHRVTLYEQYF
V gene: TRBV27
clone size: NA
J gene: TRBJ2-7
D gene: NA

CDR3 DNA: TGTGCCAGCAGTTCCCCGATAGCGGGAGTACGTACCGGGGAGCTGTTTTTT
CDR3 protein: CASSSPIAGVRTGELFF
V gene: TRBV2
clone size: NA
J gene: TRBJ2-2
D gene: TRBD2

CDR3 DNA: TGTGCCTGGAGTGTATTTGTGACTAGCGGGAGTATTGGAGGATACGAGCAGTACTTC
CDR3 protein: CAWSVFVTSGSIGGYEQYF
V gene: TRBV30
clone size: NA
J gene: TRBJ2-7
D gene: TRBD2

CDR3 DNA: TGTGCCAGCAGTCCTTGGGGAGATAATGAAAAACTGTTTTTT
CDR3 protein: CASSPWGDNEKLFF
V gene: TRBV2
clone size: NA
J gene: TRBJ1-4
D gene: NA

CDR3 DNA: TGTGCCAGTATCCGCCAGGGGGGTAGCGGGAGCTCCTACGAGCAGTACTTC
CDR3 protein: CASIRQGGSGSSYEQYF
V gene: TRBV27
clone size: NA
J gene: TRBJ2-7
D gene: TRBD2

CDR3 DNA: TGTGCCAGCAGCATCCTAGAAAACGAGCAGTACTTC
CDR3 protein: CASSILENEQYF
V gene: TRBV9
clone size: NA
J gene: TRBJ2-7
D gene: NA

CDR3 DNA: TGTGCCAGCAGCTCTTTAGGGGGACAGGGACCATCTTACCCCAACTATGGCTACACCTTC
CDR3 protein: CASSSLGGQGPSYPNYGYTF
V gene: TRBV27
clone size: NA
J gene: TRBJ1-2
D gene: TRBD1

CDR3 DNA: TGTGCCAGCAGTTTCTCAGGGCCGGGACTAGACATGTACAATGAGCAGTTCTTC
CDR3 protein: CASSFSGPGLDMYNEQFF
V gene: TRBV27
clone size: NA
J gene: TRBJ2-1
D gene: TRBD2

CDR3 DNA: TGTGCCAGCAGCGCAACTCTAGCGGGGGGTGCCGATACGCAGTATTTT
CDR3 protein: CASSATLAGGADTQYF
V gene: TRBV9
clone size: NA
J gene: TRBJ2-3
D gene: TRBD2

CDR3 DNA: TGCGCCAGCAGCTTGGAGGGGGTTGGCGATGAGCAGTTCTTC
CDR3 protein: CASSLEGVGDEQFF
V gene: TRBV5-1
clone size: NA
J gene: TRBJ2-1
D gene: NA

CDR3 DNA: TGTGCCAGCAGCTTACTCAATGAGCAGTTCTTC
CDR3 protein: CASSLLNEQFF
V gene: TRBV11-2
clone size: NA
J gene: TRBJ2-1
D gene: NA

CDR3 DNA: TGTGCCAGCAGCCCCGGGACAGGGCGCACCGGGGAGCTGTTTTTT
CDR3 protein: CASSPGTGRTGELFF
V gene: TRBV7-6
clone size: NA
J gene: TRBJ2-2
D gene: TRBD1

CDR3 DNA: TGTGCCAGCAGCTCTCCACTAGCGGGAGGCGGCGTTGGGGCCGGGGAGCTGTTTTTT
CDR3 protein: CASSSPLAGGGVGAGELFF
V gene: TRBV11-3
clone size: NA
J gene: TRBJ2-2
D gene: TRBD2

CDR3 DNA: TGTGCCAGCAGCTTAACGAGGCCCCTACTTCCCGGGACTGAAGCTTTCTTT
CDR3 protein: CASSLTRPLLPGTEAFF
V gene: TRBV7-2
clone size: NA
J gene: TRBJ1-1
D gene: NA

CDR3 DNA: TGTGCCTGGAGTGTAGTCGGGGGAGGGAACACTGAAGCTTTCTTT
CDR3 protein: CAWSVVGGGNTEAFF
V gene: TRBV30
clone size: NA
J gene: TRBJ1-1
D gene: NA

CDR3 DNA: TGTGCCAGCAGCTTACTACTAGCGGCACGCCGGGCAGATACGCAGTATTTT
CDR3 protein: CASSLLLAARRADTQYF
V gene: TRBV7-8
clone size: NA
J gene: TRBJ2-3
D gene: TRBD2

CDR3 DNA: TGTGCCAGCAGCTTAGAAGGGGTCGGGACAGGCGGATACAATGAGCAGTTCTTC
CDR3 protein: CASSLEGVGTGGYNEQFF
V gene: TRBV13
clone size: NA
J gene: TRBJ2-1
D gene: TRBD1

CDR3 DNA: TGTGCCAGCAGATTCCCGGCCCAGGGGATTTACAATGAGCAGTTCTTC
CDR3 protein: CASRFPAQGIYNEQFF
V gene: TRBV6-4
clone size: NA
J gene: TRBJ2-1
D gene: NA

CDR3 DNA: TGTGCCAGCTCACCGACTTCCCCCGGCGGCTATGGCTACACCTTC
CDR3 protein: CASSPTSPGGYGYTF
V gene: TRBV18
clone size: NA
J gene: TRBJ1-2
D gene: NA

CDR3 DNA: TGTGCCAGCAGCCGAGGGAATGGCTACACCTTC
CDR3 protein: CASSRGNGYTF
V gene: TRBV6-5
clone size: few
J gene: TRBJ1-2
D gene: NA

CDR3 DNA: TGTGCCAGCCAAACAACCGGACAGGCGTCCTACGAGCAGTACTTC
CDR3 protein: CASQTTGQASYEQYF
V gene: TRBV6-1
clone size: NA
J gene: TRBJ2-7
D gene: TRBD1

CDR3 DNA: TGTGCCAGCAGCGTGGCAGCGGGGGGGCCGGGATATGAGCAGTTCTTC
CDR3 protein: CASSVAAGGPGYEQFF
V gene: TRBV9
clone size: NA
J gene: TRBJ2-1
D gene: TRBD2

CDR3 DNA: TGTGCCAGCAGCTTAGACTCCTTCCGGGACAGGGAGGGGAACTATGGCTACACCTTC
CDR3 protein: CASSLDSFRDREGNYGYTF
V gene: TRBV11-2
clone size: NA
J gene: TRBJ1-2
D gene: TRBD1

CDR3 DNA: TGTGCCAGCAGCCAAGATGTGGGAGGGTCGGATACGCAGTATTTT
CDR3 protein: CASSQDVGGSDTQYF
V gene: TRBV4-2
clone size: NA
J gene: TRBJ2-3
D gene: TRBD2

CDR3 DNA: TGTGCCAGCTCACCGGGGGTAGGAGGGACCTATGGCTACACCTTC
CDR3 protein: CASSPGVGGTYGYTF
V gene: TRBV18
clone size: once
J gene: TRBJ1-2
D gene: NA